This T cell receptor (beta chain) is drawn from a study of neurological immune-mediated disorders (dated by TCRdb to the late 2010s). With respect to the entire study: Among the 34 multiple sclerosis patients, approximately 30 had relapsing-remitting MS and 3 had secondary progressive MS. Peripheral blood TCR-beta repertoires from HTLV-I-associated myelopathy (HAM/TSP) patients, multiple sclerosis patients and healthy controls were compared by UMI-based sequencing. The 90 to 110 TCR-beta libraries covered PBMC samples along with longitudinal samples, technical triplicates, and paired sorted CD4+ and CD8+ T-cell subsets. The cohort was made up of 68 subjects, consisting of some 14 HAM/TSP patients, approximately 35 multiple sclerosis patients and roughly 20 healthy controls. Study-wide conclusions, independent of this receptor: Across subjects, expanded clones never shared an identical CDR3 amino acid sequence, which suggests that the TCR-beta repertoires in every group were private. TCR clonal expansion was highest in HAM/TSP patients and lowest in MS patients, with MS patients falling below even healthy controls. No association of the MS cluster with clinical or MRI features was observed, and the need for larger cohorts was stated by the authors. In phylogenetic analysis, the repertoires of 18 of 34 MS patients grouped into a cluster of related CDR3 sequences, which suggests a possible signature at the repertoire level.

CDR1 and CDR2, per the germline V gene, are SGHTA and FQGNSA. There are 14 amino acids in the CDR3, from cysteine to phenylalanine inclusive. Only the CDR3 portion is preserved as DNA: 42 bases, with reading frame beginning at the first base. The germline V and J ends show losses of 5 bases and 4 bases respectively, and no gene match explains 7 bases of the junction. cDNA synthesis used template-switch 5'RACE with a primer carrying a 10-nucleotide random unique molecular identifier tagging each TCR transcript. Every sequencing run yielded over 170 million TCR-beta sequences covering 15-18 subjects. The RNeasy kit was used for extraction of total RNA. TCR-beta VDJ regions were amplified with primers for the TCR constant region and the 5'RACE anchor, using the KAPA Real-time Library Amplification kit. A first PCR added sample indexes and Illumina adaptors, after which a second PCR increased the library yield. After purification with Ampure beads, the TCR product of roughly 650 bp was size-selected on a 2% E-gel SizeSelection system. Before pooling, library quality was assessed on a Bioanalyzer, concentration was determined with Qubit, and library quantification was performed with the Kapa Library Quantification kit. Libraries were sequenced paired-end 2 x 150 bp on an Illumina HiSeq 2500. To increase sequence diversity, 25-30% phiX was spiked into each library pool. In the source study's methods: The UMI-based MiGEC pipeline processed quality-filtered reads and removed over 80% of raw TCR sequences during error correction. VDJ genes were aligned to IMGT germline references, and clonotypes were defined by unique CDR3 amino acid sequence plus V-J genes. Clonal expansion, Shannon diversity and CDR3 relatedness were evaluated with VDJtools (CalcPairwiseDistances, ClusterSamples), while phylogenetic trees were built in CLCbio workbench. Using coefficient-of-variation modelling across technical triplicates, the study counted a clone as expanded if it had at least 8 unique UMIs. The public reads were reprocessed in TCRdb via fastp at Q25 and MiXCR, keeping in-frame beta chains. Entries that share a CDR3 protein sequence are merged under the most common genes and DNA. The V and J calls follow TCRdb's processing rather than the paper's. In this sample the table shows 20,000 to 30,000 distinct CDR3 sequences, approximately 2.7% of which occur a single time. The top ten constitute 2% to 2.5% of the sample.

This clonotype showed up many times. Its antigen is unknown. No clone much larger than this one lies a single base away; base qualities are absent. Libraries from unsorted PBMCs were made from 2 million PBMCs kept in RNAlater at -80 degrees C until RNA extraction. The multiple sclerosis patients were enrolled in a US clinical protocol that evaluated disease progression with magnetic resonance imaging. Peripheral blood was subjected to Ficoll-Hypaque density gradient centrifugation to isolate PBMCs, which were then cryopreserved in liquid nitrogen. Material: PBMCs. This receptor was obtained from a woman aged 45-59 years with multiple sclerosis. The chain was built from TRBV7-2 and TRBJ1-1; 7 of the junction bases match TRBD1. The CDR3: CASSATGSFTEAFF. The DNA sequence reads TGTGCCAGCAGCGCGACAGGGAGTTTCACTGAAGCTTTCTTT.